These T cell receptor beta chains were read from a single sample in a study of cytomegalovirus exposure and HLA in healthy donors. Profiling relied on immunoSEQ multiplex PCR, and the TCRdb table lists in-frame clones only, not all of them. The sample lists about 160,000 clones, about four fifths seen once, with about 1% in the top ten. Sequences were obtained from PBMCs. These receptors all come from a man aged 25 to 40 in good health and CMV-seronegative. The conserved cysteine and the conserved F or W are not part of the CDR3 here.

V	J	CDR3
TRBV19	TRBJ1-5	ASSIRGPGDQPQH
TRBV7-3	TRBJ2-5	ASSLTGDRELQETQY
TRBV7-2	TRBJ2-5	ASSHLASGLQETQY
TRBV30	TRBJ2-3	AWAPLETSTDTQY
TRBV28	TRBJ2-7	ASRHPGQGRYEQY
TRBV19	TRBJ1-3	ASTTQGPGGNTIY
TRBV4-1	TRBJ1-3	ASSQARGNTIY
TRBV7-9	TRBJ2-2	ASSVGGANTGELF
TRBV6-5	TRBJ2-1	ASSPLGSSYNEQF
TRBV5-5	TRBJ2-3	ASSSGRETPSTDTQY
TRBV7-9	TRBJ1-6	ASSPADRAYNSPLH
TRBV6-5	TRBJ1-5	ASSRGQRNQPQH
TRBV7-9	TRBJ2-7	SSSLGPGGEQY
TRBV4-1	-	ASSQDMRPDEQY
TRBV4-1	TRBJ2-7	ASSQVIQGSYEQY
TRBV19	TRBJ1-5	ASPRGGYNQPQH
TRBV18	TRBJ2-5	ASSRQETQY
TRBV27	TRBJ2-7	ASSLSQGKSYEQY
TRBV5-1	-	ASSLELGAHEQY
TRBV10-3	TRBJ2-5	AIRAGTAAGTSEQETQY
TRBV1	TRBJ2-7	TSSQEGPRTGFYEQY
TRBV30	TRBJ1-5	AWGGQGRQPQH
TRBV5-1	TRBJ2-5	ASRSSGGQVRETQY
TRBV5-4	TRBJ1-2	ASSLKGTGVGGYT
TRBV20-1	TRBJ2-1	SARRTAEQF
TRBV7-9	TRBJ1-1	SSSLSGTEAF
TRBV9	TRBJ2-3	ASSASPRTDTQY
TRBV10-3	-	AISEFGTGVEQY
TRBV5-4	TRBJ2-3	ASSSGQPVTDTQY
TRBV2	TRBJ1-1	ASLNPDTRLSRAF
TRBV7-3	TRBJ2-1	ASSSGKAGLPYNEQF
TRBV4-2	TRBJ2-7	ASSPTGQGSYEQY
TRBV11-2	TRBJ1-1	ASSLLGTGGTEAF
TRBV6-1	-	ASSEGIAGLSDEQY
TRBV7-9	TRBJ1-1	SSSLRGRDTEAF
TRBV29-1	TRBJ2-5	SVTGSQGGETQY
TRBV7-3	TRBJ2-6	ASSRWDRSSSGANVLT
TRBV7-3	TRBJ2-3	ASSLTPNTQY
TRBV7-7	TRBJ2-2	ASSLSNTGGRRTGELF
TRBV27	TRBJ2-7	ASSLSSRTSELSYEQY
TRBV5-1	TRBJ2-7	ASSLGPGTGVEQY